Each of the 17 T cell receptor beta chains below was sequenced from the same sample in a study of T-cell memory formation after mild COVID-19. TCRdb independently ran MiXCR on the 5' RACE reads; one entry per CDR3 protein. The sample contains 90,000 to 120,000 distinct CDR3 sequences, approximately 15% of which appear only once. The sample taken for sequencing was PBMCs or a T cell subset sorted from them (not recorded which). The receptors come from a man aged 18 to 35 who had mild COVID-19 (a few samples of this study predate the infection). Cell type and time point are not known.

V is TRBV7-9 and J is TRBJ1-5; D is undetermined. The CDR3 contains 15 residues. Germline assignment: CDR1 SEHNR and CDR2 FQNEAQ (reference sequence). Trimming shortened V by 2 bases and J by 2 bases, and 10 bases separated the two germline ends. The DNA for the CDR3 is TGTGCCAGCAGCTTATTGGGAGGAGGCAATCAGCCCCAGCATTTT. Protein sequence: CASSLLGGGNQPQHF.

In DNA form, the CDR3 reads TGTGCCAGCATCTACCGGGACAGGGTTAACTATGGCTACACCTTC. Translation gives CASIYRDRVNYGYTF. The chain couples TRBV28 to TRBJ1-2; 9 nucleotides line up with TRBD1. V shed 7 bases, J shed 1 base, and the junction held 7 bases outside the gene matches. This CDR3 has 15 amino acids. From germline, CDR1 is MDHEN and CDR2 SYDVKM.

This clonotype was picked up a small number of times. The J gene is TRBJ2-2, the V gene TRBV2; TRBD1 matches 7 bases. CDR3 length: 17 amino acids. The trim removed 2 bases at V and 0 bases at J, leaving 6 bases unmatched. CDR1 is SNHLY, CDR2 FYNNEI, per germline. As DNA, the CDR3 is TGTGCCAGCAGTGAAACTCTGACAGGGCCGAACACCGGGGAGCTGTTTTTT. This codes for CASSETLTGPNTGELFF.

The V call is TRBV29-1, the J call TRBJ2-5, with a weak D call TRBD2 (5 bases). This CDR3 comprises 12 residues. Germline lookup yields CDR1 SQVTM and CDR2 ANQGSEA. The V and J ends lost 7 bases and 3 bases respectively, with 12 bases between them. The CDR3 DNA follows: TGCAGCGCCGTCGGGGTGGAAGAGACCCAGTACTTC. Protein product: CSAVGVEETQYF. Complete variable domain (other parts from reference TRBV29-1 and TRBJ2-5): SAVISQKPSRDICQRGTSLTIQCQVDSQVTMMFWYRQQPGQSLTLIATANQGSEATYESGFVIDKFPISRPNLTFSTLTVSNMSPEDSSIYLCSAVGVEETQYFGPGTRLLVL.

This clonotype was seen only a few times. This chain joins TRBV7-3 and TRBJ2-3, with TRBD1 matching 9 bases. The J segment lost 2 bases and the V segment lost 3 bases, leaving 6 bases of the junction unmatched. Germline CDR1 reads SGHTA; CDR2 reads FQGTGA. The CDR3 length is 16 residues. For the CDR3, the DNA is TGTGCCAGCAGCTTGTGGACAGGGGTGTCCACAGATACGCAGTATTTT. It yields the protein CASSLWTGVSTDTQYF. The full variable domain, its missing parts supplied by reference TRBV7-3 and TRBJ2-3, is GAGVSQTPSNKVTEKGKYVELRCDPISGHTALYWYRQSLGQGPEFLIYFQGTGAADDSGLPNDRFFAVRPEGSVSTLKIQRTERGDSAVYLCASSLWTGVSTDTQYFGPGTRLTVL.

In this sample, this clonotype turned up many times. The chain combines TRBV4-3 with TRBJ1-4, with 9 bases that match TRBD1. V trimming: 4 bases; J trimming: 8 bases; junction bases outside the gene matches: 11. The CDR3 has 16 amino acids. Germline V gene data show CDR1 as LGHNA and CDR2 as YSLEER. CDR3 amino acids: CASSPDPGQGGEKLFF. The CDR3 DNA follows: TGCGCCAGCAGCCCAGATCCGGGACAGGGCGGCGAAAAACTGTTTTTT.

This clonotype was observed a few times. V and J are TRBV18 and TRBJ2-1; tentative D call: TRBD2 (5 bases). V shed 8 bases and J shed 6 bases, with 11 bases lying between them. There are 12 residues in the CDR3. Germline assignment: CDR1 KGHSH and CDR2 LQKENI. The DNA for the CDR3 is TGTGCCAGCAGGACTGGGTCCAATGAGCAGTTCTTC. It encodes CASRTGSNEQFF.

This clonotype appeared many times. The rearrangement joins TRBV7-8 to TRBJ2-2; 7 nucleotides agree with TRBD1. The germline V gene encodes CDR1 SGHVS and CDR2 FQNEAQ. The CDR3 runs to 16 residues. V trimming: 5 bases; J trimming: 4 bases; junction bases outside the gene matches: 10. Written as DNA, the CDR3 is TGTGCCAGCAGCCCACGACAGGGCACGGGCACCGGGGAGCTGTTTTTT. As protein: CASSPRQGTGTGELFF.

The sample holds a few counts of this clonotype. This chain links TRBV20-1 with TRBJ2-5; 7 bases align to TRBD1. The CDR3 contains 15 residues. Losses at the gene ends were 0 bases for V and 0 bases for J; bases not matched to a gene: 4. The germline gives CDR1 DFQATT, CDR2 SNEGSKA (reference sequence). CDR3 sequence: CSARDRRGYQETQYF. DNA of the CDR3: TGCAGTGCTAGAGATCGCAGGGGGTACCAAGAGACCCAGTACTTC.

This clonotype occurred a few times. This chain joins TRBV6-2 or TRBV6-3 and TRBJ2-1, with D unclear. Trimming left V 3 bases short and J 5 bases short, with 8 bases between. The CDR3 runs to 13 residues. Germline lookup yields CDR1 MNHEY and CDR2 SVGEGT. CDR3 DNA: TGTGCCAGCAGTTATTATCTTAACAATGAGCAGTTCTTC. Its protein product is CASSYYLNNEQFF.

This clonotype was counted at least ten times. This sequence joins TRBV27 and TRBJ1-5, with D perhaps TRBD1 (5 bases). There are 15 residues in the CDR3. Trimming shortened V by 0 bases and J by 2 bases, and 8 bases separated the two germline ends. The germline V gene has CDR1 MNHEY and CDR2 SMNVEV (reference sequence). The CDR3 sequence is CASSLSQGRNQPQHF. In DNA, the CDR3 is TGTGCCAGCAGTTTATCGCAGGGACGCAATCAGCCCCAGCATTTT.

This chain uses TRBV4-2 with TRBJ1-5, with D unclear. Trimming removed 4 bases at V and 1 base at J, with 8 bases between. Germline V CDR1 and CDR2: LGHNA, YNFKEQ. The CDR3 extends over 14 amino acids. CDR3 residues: CASSPAGSNQPQHF. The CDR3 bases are TGTGCCAGCAGCCCCGCTGGGAGCAATCAGCCCCAGCATTTT.

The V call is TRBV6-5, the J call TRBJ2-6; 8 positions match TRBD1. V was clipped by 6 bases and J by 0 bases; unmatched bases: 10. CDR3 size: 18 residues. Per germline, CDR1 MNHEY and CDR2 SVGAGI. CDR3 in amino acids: CASSNRDRSPSGANVLTF. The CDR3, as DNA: TGTGCCAGCAGCAACCGGGACAGGAGTCCCTCTGGGGCCAACGTCCTGACTTTC.

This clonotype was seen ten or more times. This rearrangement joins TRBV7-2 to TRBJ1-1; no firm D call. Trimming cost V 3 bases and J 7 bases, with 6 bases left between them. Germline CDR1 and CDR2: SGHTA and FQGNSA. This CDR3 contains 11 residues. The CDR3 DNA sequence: TGTGCCAGCAGCTTGGGGTTTGAAGCTTTCTTT. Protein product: CASSLGFEAFF.

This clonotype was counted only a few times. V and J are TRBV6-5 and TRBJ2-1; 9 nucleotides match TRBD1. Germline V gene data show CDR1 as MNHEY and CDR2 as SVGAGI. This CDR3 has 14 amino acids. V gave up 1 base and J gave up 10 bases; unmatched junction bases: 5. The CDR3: CASSYLGQGDEQFF. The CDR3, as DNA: TGTGCCAGCAGTTACTTGGGACAGGGCGACGAGCAGTTCTTC.

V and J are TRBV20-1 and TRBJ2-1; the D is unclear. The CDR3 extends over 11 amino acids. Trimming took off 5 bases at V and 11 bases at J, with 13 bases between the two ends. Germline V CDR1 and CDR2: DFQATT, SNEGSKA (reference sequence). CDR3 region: CSAADPSQQFF. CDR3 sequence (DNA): TGCAGTGCTGCAGACCCCAGTCAGCAGTTCTTC.

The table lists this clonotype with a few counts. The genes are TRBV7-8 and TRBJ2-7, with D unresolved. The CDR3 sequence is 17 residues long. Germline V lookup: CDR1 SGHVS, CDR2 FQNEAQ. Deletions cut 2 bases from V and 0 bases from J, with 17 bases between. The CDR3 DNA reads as TGTGCCAGCAGCTTATCTCCAGAGGCTTCGTACTCCTACGAGCAGTACGTC. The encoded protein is CASSLSPEASYSYEQYV.